This T cell receptor (beta chain) was identified during a study of shared clonotypes between healthy human individuals. Sequenced by immunoSEQ multiplex PCR; TCRdb stores in-frame clones only, minus some. The data hold around 2,000,000 clones, with roughly 96% observed a single time. Trimming pared 4 bases from V and 0 bases from J, leaving 16 bases between. Germline-derived CDR1 and CDR2 are MGHRA and YSYEKL. This CDR3 is built from 17 residues. This receptor was taken from a man between 18 and 29 years old in good health. The chain recombines TRBV4-1 with TRBJ1-3; D not resolved. Source material: naive CD4+ T cells sorted from blood. The subset is: CD45RA+ positively selected. CDR3 loop: CASSPLGVPLSGNTIYF. The DNA for the CDR3 is TGCGCCAGCAGCCCCCTTGGGGTCCCCCTCTCTGGAAACACCATATATTTT.